These T cell receptor beta chains were read from a single sample in a study of blood T cell repertoires in COVID-19. Clones were read by immunoSEQ multiplex PCR, and TCRdb kept only the in-frame ones, dropping some. Of over 200,000 clones in the sample, under 90% were seen once. The sample was peripheral blood. These receptors were taken from a woman aged 80 or over with active or convalescent COVID-19. CDR3s include the opening cysteine and the closing phenylalanine or tryptophan. The order of the fields is D gene, J gene, clone size, V gene, CDR3 protein, CDR3 DNA. The D gene is left open where the match is weak. For some rows the clone size is stated as once, few or many, or as a class when expanded; others skip it.

-,TRBJ1-5,-,TRBV19,CASSIGRTNEGYSNQPQHF,TGTGCCAGTAGTATAGGTAGGACGAATGAGGGATATAGCAATCAGCCCCAGCATTTT
TRBD1,TRBJ1-1,few,TRBV28,CASRGQGDFAEAFF,TGTGCCAGCAGAGGACAGGGGGATTTCGCTGAAGCTTTCTTT
-,TRBJ2-6,-,TRBV7-8,CASSLGLLAFGANVLTF,TGTGCCAGCAGCTTAGGCCTACTTGCTTTCGGGGCCAACGTCCTGACTTTC
TRBD2,TRBJ2-1,-,TRBV20-1,CSAGGTSGSFF,TGCAGTGCTGGGGGGACTAGCGGGTCGTTCTTC
-,TRBJ1-1,-,TRBV6-2/TRBV6-3,CASSSGRIEAFF,TGTGCCAGCAGTTCCGGGAGAATTGAAGCTTTCTTT
-,TRBJ1-2,-,TRBV10-3,CAISGESNYGYTF,TGTGCCATCAGTGGAGAGTCCAACTATGGCTACACCTTC
TRBD2,TRBJ2-3,once,TRBV28,CASSPGTSGGVRDTQYF,TGTGCCAGCAGCCCCGGGACTAGCGGGGGGGTGAGGGATACGCAGTATTTT
-,TRBJ2-5,-,TRBV7-9,CASSFGGIGPKETQYF,TGTGCCAGCAGCTTTGGCGGGATCGGGCCCAAAGAGACCCAGTACTTC
-,TRBJ2-5,-,TRBV5-1,CASNLRRQETQYF,TGCGCCAGCAACCTTAGGAGGCAAGAGACCCAGTACTTC
-,TRBJ1-5,-,TRBV4-1,CASSQDDRFNQPQHF,TGCGCCAGCAGCCAAGACGACAGGTTTAATCAGCCCCAGCATTTT
-,TRBJ2-3,-,TRBV6-5,CASRHLGGGTDTQYF,TGTGCCAGCAGGCATTTAGGGGGTGGCACAGATACGCAGTATTTT
-,TRBJ2-7,once,TRBV3-1/TRBV3-2,CASSQGRLREQYF,TGTGCCAGCAGCCAAGGCCGACTGAGGGAGCAGTACTTC
TRBD2,TRBJ2-7,-,TRBV10-3,CANQRDPSSYEQYF,TGTGCCAACCAGCGGGACCCAAGCTCCTACGAGCAGTACTTC
-,TRBJ1-1,-,TRBV5-5,CASSFETERGIAF,TGTGCCAGCAGCTTTGAGACGGAACGAGGGATTGCGTTT
TRBD1,TRBJ2-5,-,TRBV4-1,CASSQVRGQETQYF,TGCGCCAGCAGCCAAGTCAGGGGGCAAGAGACCCAGTACTTC
TRBD2,TRBJ2-1,-,TRBV3-1/TRBV3-2,CASSPLAGGGNEQFF,TGTGCCAGCAGCCCCCTGGCGGGAGGAGGCAATGAGCAGTTCTTC
-,TRBJ1-2,-,TRBV7-9,CASTPTPGVYGYTF,TGTGCCAGCACCCCAACACCGGGGGTCTATGGCTACACCTTC
-,TRBJ1-4,-,TRBV28,CASSSPATTNEKLFF,TGTGCCAGCAGTTCCCCAGCGACAACTAATGAAAAACTGTTTTTT
-,TRBJ2-3,-,TRBV24-1,CATSDQNTDTQYF,TGTGCCACCAGTGATCAAAACACAGATACGCAGTATTTT
TRBD1,TRBJ1-4,-,TRBV10-3,CASRDRESNEKLFF,TGTGCCAGCCGGGACAGGGAGTCCAATGAAAAACTGTTTTTT
-,TRBJ1-3,-,TRBV5-5,CASSARDSGNTIYF,TGTGCCAGCAGCGCCAGGGATTCTGGAAACACCATATATTTT
-,TRBJ2-7,-,TRBV12-3/TRBV12-4,CASSLTNYEQYF,TGTGCCAGCAGCTTAACTAACTACGAGCAGTACTTC
TRBD2,TRBJ2-3,-,TRBV7-2,CASSPPGLAGGITQYF,TGTGCCAGCAGCCCCCCAGGACTAGCGGGGGGGATAACGCAGTATTTT
-,TRBJ1-5,-,TRBV3-1/TRBV3-2,CASSQVGTISNQPQHF,TGTGCCAGCAGCCAAGTGGGGACAATTAGCAATCAGCCCCAGCATTTT
-,TRBJ1-6,-,TRBV27,CASSLFRGAMLNSPLHF,TGTGCCAGCAGTTTATTCAGGGGCGCCATGTTAAATTCACCCCTCCACTTT
TRBD2,TRBJ2-5,-,TRBV3-1/TRBV3-2,CASSQVGREGETQYF,TGTGCCAGCAGCCAAGTCGGCAGGGAGGGGGAGACCCAGTACTTC
TRBD2,TRBJ2-2,-,TRBV12-5,CASGPGLAGGTGELFF,TGTGCTAGTGGTCCTGGACTAGCGGGCGGCACCGGGGAGCTGTTTTTT
TRBD2,TRBJ2-3,-,TRBV18,CASSPMAGGTDTQYF,TGTGCCAGCTCACCAATGGCGGGGGGCACGGATACGCAGTATTTT
-,TRBJ1-1,-,TRBV12-3/TRBV12-4,CASSFNGNTEAFF,TGTGCCAGCAGTTTTAACGGGAACACTGAAGCTTTCTTT
TRBD2,TRBJ2-2,-,TRBV9,CASSARYSGGAFGELFF,TGTGCCAGCAGCGCCCGATATAGCGGGGGGGCCTTCGGGGAGCTGTTTTTT
TRBD1,TRBJ1-3,-,TRBV3-1/TRBV3-2,CASSQERTGEFGNTIYF,TGTGCCAGCAGCCAAGAACGGACAGGGGAGTTTGGAAACACCATATATTTT
-,TRBJ1-3,-,TRBV7-9,CASSFSGSGNTIYF,TGTGCCAGCAGCTTTAGCGGCTCTGGAAACACCATATATTTT
TRBD1,TRBJ2-1,few,TRBV11-3,CASSSRQGSSYNEQFF,TGTGCCAGCAGCTCCCGACAGGGCAGCTCCTACAATGAGCAGTTCTTC
-,TRBJ1-1,-,TRBV29-1,CSVEEDRYTEAFF,TGCAGCGTTGAGGAAGACAGATACACTGAAGCTTTCTTT